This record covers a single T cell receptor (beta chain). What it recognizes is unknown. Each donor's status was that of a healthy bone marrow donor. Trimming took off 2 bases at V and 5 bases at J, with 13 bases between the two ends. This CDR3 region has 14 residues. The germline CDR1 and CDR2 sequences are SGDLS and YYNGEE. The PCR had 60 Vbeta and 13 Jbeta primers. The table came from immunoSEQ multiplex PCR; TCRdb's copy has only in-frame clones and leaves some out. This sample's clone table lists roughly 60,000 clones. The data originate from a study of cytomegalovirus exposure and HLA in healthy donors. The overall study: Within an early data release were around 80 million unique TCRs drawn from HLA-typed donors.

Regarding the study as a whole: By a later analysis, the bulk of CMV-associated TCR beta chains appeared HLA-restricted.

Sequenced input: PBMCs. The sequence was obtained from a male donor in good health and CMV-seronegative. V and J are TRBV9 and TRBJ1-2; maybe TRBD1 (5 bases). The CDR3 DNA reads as TGTGCCAGCAGCGTTGACAGCCTAGGATATGGCTACACCTTC. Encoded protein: CASSVDSLGYGYTF.